Sequencing of this T cell receptor (beta chain) was carried out in a study of T cell responses to AZD1222 COVID-19 vaccine. The CDR3 consists of 16 residues. From germline, CDR1 is SGHKS and CDR2 YYEKEE (reference sequence). V was shortened by 2 bases and J by 6 bases, with 18 bases between the two germline ends. Study-wide results and caveats: Spike-specific TCR depth and breadth grew after two AZD1222 doses. White British ancestry dominated among donors, who included more females, and clonal diversity was possibly underestimated. Repertoires in all cases were sampled only once the peak T cell response had passed.

Concerning this clone itself: Its antigen is not identified.

Profiled with immunoSEQ multiplex PCR; TCRdb holds only in-frame clones, not every one. The profile shows around 140,000 clones, about nine tenths of them singletons. The sequenced sample was peripheral blood, obtained on day 0 of AZD1222 vaccination. The genes are TRBV5-5 and TRBJ1-3; TRBD1 is a possible D gene (6 bases). The receptor comes from an adult in good health. The CDR3 coding sequence is TGTGCCAGCAGCTTACAGGGTTTGGTGGGCCCAAACACCATATATTTT. Its protein is CASSLQGLVGPNTIYF.